This paragraph reports one TCR beta chain. Its antigen remains unknown. Unique molecular identifiers featured in each of the TCR beta cDNA libraries. Via MiXCR, TCRdb re-called the PCR reads, giving one row per CDR3 protein. This table holds 820,000 or so distinct CDR3 sequences, about 53% found once. The record originates from a study of post-analysis software for immune sequencing data. The V segment lost 5 bases and the J segment 3 bases; nucleotides outside the gene matches: 10. The CDR3 is made up of 15 amino acids. Whole-study findings and limits: Samples from one preparation batch, clustered by F measure, grouped strongly together. In patients, TRBV5-6, TRBV5-1 and TRBV20-1 belonged to 4 or 5 TRBV segments found more frequently than in controls.

The receptor comes from a girl aged 5-17 years with multiple sclerosis. Sequencing input: blood. The chain carries TRBV12-3 or TRBV12-4 and TRBJ2-7; the match to TRBD2 covers 7 bases. CDR3 loop: CASSPSAGVGYEQYF. CDR3 nucleotide sequence: TGTGCCAGCAGTCCCTCGGCGGGAGTCGGCTACGAGCAGTACTTC.